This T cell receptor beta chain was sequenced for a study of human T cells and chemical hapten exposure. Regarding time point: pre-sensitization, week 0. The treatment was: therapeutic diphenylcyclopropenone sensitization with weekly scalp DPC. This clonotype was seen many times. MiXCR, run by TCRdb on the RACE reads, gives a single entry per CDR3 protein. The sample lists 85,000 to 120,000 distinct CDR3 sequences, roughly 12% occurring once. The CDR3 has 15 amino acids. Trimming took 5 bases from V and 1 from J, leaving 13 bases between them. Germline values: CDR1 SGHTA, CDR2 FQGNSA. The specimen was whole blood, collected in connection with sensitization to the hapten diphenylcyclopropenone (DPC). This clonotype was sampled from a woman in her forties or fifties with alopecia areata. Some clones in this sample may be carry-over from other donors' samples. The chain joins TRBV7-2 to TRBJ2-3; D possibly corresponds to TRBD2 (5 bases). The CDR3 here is CASSRGRERTDTQYF. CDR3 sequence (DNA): TGTGCCAGCAGCCGGGGTAGGGAGCGCACAGATACGCAGTATTTT.